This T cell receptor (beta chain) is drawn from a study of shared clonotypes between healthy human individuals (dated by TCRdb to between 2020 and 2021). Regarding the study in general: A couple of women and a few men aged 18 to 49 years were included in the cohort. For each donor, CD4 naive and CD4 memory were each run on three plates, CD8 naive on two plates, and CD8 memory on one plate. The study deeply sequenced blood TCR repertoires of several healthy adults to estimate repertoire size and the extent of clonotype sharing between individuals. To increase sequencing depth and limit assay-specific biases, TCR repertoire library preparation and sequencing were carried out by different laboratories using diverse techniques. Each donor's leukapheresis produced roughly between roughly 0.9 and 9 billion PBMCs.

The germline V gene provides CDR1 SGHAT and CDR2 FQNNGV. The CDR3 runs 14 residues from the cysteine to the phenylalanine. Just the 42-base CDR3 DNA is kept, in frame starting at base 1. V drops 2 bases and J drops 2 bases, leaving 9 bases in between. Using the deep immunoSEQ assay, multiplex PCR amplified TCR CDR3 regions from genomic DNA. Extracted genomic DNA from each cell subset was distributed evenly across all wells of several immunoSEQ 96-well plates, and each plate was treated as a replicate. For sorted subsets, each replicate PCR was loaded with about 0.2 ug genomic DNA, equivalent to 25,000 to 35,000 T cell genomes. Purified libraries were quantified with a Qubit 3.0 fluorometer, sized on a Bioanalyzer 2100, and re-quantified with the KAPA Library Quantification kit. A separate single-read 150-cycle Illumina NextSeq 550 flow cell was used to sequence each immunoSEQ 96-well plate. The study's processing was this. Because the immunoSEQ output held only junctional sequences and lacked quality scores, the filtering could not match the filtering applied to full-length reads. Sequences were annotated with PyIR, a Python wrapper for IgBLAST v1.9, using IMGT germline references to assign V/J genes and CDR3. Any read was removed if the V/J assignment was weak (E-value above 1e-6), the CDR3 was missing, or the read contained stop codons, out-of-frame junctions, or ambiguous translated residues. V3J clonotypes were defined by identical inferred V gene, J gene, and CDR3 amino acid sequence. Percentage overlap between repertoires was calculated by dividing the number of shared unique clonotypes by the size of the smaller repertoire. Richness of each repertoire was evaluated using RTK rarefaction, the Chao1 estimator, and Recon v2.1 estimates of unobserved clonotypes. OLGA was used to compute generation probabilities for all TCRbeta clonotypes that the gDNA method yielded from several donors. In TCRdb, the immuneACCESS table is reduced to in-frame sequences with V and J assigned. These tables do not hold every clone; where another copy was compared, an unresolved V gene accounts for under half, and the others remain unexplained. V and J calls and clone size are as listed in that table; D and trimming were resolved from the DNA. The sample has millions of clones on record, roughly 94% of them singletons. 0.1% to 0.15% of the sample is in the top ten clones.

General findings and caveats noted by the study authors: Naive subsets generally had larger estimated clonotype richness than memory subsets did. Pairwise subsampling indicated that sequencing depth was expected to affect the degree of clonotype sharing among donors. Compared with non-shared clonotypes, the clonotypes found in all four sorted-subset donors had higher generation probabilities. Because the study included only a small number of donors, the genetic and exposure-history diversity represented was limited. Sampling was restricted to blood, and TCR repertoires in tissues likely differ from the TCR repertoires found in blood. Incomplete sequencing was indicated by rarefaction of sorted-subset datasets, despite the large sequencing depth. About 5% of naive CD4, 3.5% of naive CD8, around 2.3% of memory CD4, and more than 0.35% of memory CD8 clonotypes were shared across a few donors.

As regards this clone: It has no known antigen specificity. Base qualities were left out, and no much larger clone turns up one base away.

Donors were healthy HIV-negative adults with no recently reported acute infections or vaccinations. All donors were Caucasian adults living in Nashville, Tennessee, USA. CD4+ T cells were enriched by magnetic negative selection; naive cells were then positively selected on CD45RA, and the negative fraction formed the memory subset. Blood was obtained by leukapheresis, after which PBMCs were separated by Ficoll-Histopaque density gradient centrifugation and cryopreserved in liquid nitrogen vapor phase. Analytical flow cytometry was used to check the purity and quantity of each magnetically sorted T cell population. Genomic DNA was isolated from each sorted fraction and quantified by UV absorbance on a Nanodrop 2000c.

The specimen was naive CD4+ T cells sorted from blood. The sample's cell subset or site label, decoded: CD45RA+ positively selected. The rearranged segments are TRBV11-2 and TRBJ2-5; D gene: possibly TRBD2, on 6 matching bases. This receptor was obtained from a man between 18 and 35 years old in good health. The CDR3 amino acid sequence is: CASSLRGDQETQYF. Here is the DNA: TGTGCCAGCAGCTTACGCGGGGATCAAGAGACCCAGTACTTC.